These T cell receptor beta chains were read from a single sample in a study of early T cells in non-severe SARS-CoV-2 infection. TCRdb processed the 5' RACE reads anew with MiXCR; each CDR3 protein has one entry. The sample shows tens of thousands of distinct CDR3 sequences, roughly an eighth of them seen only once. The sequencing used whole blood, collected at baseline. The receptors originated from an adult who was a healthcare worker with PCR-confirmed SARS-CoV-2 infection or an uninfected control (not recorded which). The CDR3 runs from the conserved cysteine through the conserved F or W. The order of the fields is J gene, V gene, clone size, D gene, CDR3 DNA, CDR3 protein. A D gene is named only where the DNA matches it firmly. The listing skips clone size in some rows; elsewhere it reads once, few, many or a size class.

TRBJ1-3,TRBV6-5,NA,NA,TGTGCCAGCAGTTACTCCCATCAGGGCCACCTAGGAGGAAACACCATATATTTT,CASSYSHQGHLGGNTIYF
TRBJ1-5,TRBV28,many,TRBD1,TGTGCCAGCACCCACCAGGGGGGGGTTCAGCCCCAGCATTTT,CASTHQGGVQPQHF
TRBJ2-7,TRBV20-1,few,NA,TGCAGTGCTAGGGACATTCTTCTATCGGGGTACGAGCAGTACTTC,CSARDILLSGYEQYF
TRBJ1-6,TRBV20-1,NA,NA,TGCAGTGCTAGTCTAGGGAACTATAATTCACCCCTCCACTTT,CSASLGNYNSPLHF
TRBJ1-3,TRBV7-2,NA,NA,TGTGCCAGCAGCCGGCTTACCGCAAGCTCTGGAAACACCATATATTTT,CASSRLTASSGNTIYF
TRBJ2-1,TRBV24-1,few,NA,TGTGCCACCAGTGATACAGGTTCATACCACGATGAGCAGTTCTTC,CATSDTGSYHDEQFF
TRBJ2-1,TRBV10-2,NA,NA,TGCGCCAGCACGGTAGGGCTGTTCTTC,CASTVGLFF
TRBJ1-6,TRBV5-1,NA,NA,TGCGCCAGCAGCTTGGGACACGCATGGAGCTCCTATAATTCACCCCTCCACTTT,CASSLGHAWSSYNSPLHF
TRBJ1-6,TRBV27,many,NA,TGTGCCAGCAGTAAGAAACAGGGCGCCTATAATTCACCCCTCCACTTT,CASSKKQGAYNSPLHF
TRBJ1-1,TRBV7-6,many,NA,TGTGCCAGCAGCCCCCGTCTAGACACTGAAGCTTTCTTT,CASSPRLDTEAFF
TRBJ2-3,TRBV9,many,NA,TGTGCCAGCAGCGCCGTGACTTACACAGATACGCAGTATTTT,CASSAVTYTDTQYF
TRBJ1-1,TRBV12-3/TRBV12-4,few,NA,TGTGCCAGCAGTTTTTACATGAACACTGAAGCTTTCTTT,CASSFYMNTEAFF
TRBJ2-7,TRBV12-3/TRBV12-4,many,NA,TGTGCCAGCAGTTTGAGGCGTGTCGGCAGCTCCTACGAGCAGTACTTC,CASSLRRVGSSYEQYF
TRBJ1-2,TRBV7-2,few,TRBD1,TGTGCCAGCAGCTTAGGACAGGGGGCTTATGGCTACACCTTC,CASSLGQGAYGYTF
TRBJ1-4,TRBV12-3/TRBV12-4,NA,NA,TGTGCCAGCAGTTTAGAGGGCAGAAAAGAAAAACTGTTTTTT,CASSLEGRKEKLFF
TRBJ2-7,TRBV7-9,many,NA,TGTGCCAGCAGCCTCCCCCTTGCCACCGAGCAGTACTTC,CASSLPLATEQYF